A single sample gave rise to the 27 T cell receptor beta chains below, sequenced in a study of cytomegalovirus exposure and HLA in healthy donors. The study ran its PCR with 60 Vbeta and 13 Jbeta primers. Only in-frame clones appear in the TCRdb table, and some are missing; sequencing was by immunoSEQ multiplex PCR. The table lists about 220,000 clones, approximately 80% of them singletons. The specimen sequenced was PBMCs. Receptors originate from a boy between 2 and 10 years old in good health and CMV-seronegative.

This sequence joins TRBV2 and TRBJ2-5; possibly TRBD1 for D (6 bases). With the DNA end fitting TRBJ2-7 better, the J assignment may be wrong. Germline V gives CDR1 SNHLY, CDR2 FYNNEI. There are 14 residues in the CDR3. The CDR3 nucleotides are TGTGCCAAACAGGGTATAGGCAGCCCCTACGAGCAGTACTTC. It translates to CAKQGIGSPYEQYF.

J is TRBJ1-1 and V is TRBV7-8; no definite D call. With 5 bases removed from V and 8 bases from J, the gap between germline ends came to 18 bases. CDR3 length: 14 residues. Germline V gives CDR1 SGHVS, CDR2 FQNEAQ. Written as DNA, the CDR3 is TGTGCCAGCAGCCCAGTAGGGAGGGATACCGAAGCTTTCTTT. Translation gives CASSPVGRDTEAFF.

This chain connects TRBV5-1 to TRBJ2-7; TRBD2 might be the D (5 bases). The CDR3 runs 15 residues. The V and J ends lost 0 bases and 2 bases respectively, with 12 bases between them. CDR1 is SGHRS and CDR2 is YFSETQ in the germline V gene. For the CDR3, the DNA is TGCGCCAGCAGCTTGGATGGTCTTAGCGCCTACGAGCAGTACTTC. Residues: CASSLDGLSAYEQYF.

The chain couples TRBV19 to TRBJ2-7; 7 bases fit TRBD1. The J segment lost 0 bases and the V segment lost 5 bases, leaving 4 bases of the junction unmatched. Germline CDR1 is LNHDA and CDR2 is SQIVND (reference sequence). CDR3 length: 14 amino acids. The CDR3 here is CASSAGTASYEQYF. The CDR3 DNA reads TGTGCCAGTAGTGCCGGGACAGCCTCCTACGAGCAGTACTTC. The entire variable domain, with the rest obtained from reference TRBV19 and TRBJ2-7, is as follows: DGGITQSPKYLFRKEGQNVTLSCEQNLNHDAMYWYRQDPGQGLRLIYYSQIVNDFQKGDIAEGYSVSREKKESFPLTVTSAQKNPTAFYLCASSAGTASYEQYFGPGTRLTVT.

This sequence joins TRBV5-6 and TRBJ1-2, with 8 bases identical to TRBD1. Losses at the gene ends were 2 bases for V and 6 bases for J; bases not matched to a gene: 6. The germline CDR1 and CDR2 sequences are SGHDT and YYEEEE. The CDR3 totals 14 residues. In nucleotides, the CDR3 is TGTGCCAGCAGCTTCGGCACAGGGGGACATGGCTACACCTTC. Encoded protein: CASSFGTGGHGYTF.

The chain is built from TRBV4-1 and TRBJ2-5, with D perhaps TRBD2 (6 bases). The germline CDR1 and CDR2 sequences are MGHRA and YSYEKL. Trimming removed 3 bases from V and 0 bases from J, with 8 bases in between. The CDR3 extends over 14 amino acids. The CDR3 region is CASSQGRYQETQYF. The CDR3 nucleotides are TGCGCCAGCAGCCAGGGGAGGTACCAAGAGACCCAGTACTTC.

This clone showed up just a few times. The V and J genes are TRBV30 and TRBJ2-7; 11 bases agree with TRBD2. The CDR3 sequence is 13 residues long. With 6 bases clipped from V and 3 bases from J, the junction kept 4 bases outside the gene matches. The germline CDR1 and CDR2 sequences are GTSNPN and SVGIG (reference sequence). CDR3 sequence: CACGTSGFYEQYF. The CDR3 coding sequence is TGTGCCTGCGGGACTAGCGGATTCTACGAGCAGTACTTC.

This clone was detected once. This chain links TRBV15 with TRBJ2-3, with D unclear. The germline CDR1 and CDR2 sequences are LNHNV and YYDKDF (reference sequence). The CDR3 has 18 residues. Trimming pared 0 bases from V and 0 bases from J, leaving 16 bases between. The DNA of the CDR3 is TGTGCCACCAGCAGAGACAAACCCCTTGGGCAGAGCACAGATACGCAGTATTTT. Translated: CATSRDKPLGQSTDTQYF.

This chain uses TRBV5-1 with TRBJ2-4, with a weak D call TRBD2 (6 bases). The CDR3 extends over 16 amino acids. Looked up from germline, CDR1 is SGHRS and CDR2 is YFSETQ. The ends were cut back, 4 bases at V and 0 bases at J, with 14 bases in the middle. CDR3 nucleotide sequence: TGCGCCAGCAGCCCTCGGGGGTCACTAGCCAAAAACATTCAGTACTTC. Protein sequence: CASSPRGSLAKNIQYF.

The chain has TRBV18 and TRBJ2-3; 13 nucleotides align to TRBD2. Per germline, CDR1 KGHSH and CDR2 LQKENI. V shed 3 bases, J shed 1 base, and the junction held 4 bases outside the gene matches. This CDR3 is built from 17 residues. The CDR3 DNA sequence: TGTGCCAGCTCACCTATAGGACTAGCGGGAGGCACAGATACGCAGTATTTT. Residues: CASSPIGLAGGTDTQYF. The full variable domain, in which reference TRBV18 and TRBJ2-3 provide the parts outside the CDR3, is NAGVMQNPRHLVRRRGQEARLRCSPMKGHSHVYWYRQLPEEGLKFMVYLQKENIIDESGMPKERFSAEFPKEGPSILRIQQVVRGDSAAYFCASSPIGLAGGTDTQYFGPGTRLTVL.

The V gene is TRBV5-1, the J gene TRBJ1-2; possible D gene TRBD1, 6 bases. Germline V CDR1 and CDR2: SGHRS, YFSETQ. Between the trimmed V and J ends, which lost 0 bases and 8 bases, there was a span of 14 bases. The CDR3 runs 14 residues. This CDR3 reads CASSLDPGERGYTF. CDR3 DNA sequence: TGCGCCAGCAGCTTGGACCCAGGGGAAAGGGGCTACACCTTC. Using reference TRBV5-1 and TRBJ1-2 for the parts outside the CDR3, the full variable domain is KAGVTQTPRYLIKTRGQQVTLSCSPISGHRSVSWYQQTPGQGLQFLFEYFSETQRNKGNFPGRFSGRQFSNSRSEMNVSTLELGDSALYLCASSLDPGERGYTFGSGTRLTVV.

The J gene is TRBJ1-4, the V gene TRBV9; D ambiguous. The CDR3 length is 13 residues. V was shortened by 3 bases and J by 10 bases, with 13 bases between the two germline ends. The germline V gene has CDR1 SGDLS and CDR2 YYNGEE. The CDR3 sequence is CASSDRTEGKLFF. CDR3 bases: TGTGCCAGCAGCGATCGGACCGAGGGAAAACTGTTTTTT. The full variable domain, completed using reference TRBV9 and TRBJ1-4, is DSGVTQTPKHLITATGQRVTLRCSPRSGDLSVYWYQQSLDQGLQFLIQYYNGEERAKGNILERFSAQQFPDLHSELNLSSLELGDSALYFCASSDRTEGKLFFGSGTQLSVL.

This clone was observed a single time. The chain couples TRBV13 to TRBJ2-1; 8 nucleotides match TRBD2. V shed 5 bases, J shed 3 bases, and the junction held 6 bases outside the gene matches. Germline V gene data show CDR1 as PRHDT and CDR2 as FYEKMQ (reference sequence). This CDR3 has 15 residues. As DNA, the CDR3 is TGTGCCAGCAGCGAAAATAGCGGGGTCTACAATGAGCAGTTCTTC. This translates into CASSENSGVYNEQFF.

This chain connects TRBV9 to TRBJ2-2; 8 bases are a match to TRBD2. The CDR3 is 16 residues long. Germline V gives CDR1 SGDLS, CDR2 YYNGEE. The V gene end was trimmed by 7 bases and the J gene end by 5 bases; junction bases not matched to a gene: 13. As DNA, the CDR3 is TGTGCCAGCGGATTGGCGCGGGGGGCGCGAACCGGGGAGCTGTTTTTT. Translating it yields CASGLARGARTGELFF.

The chain joins TRBV12-5 to TRBJ1-5; tentative D call: TRBD1 (6 bases). CDR3 length equals 14 residues. Trimming stripped 1 base from V and 3 bases from J, with 7 bases between. Germline V gene lookup returns CDR1 LGHNT and CDR2 FRNRAP. CDR3 coding DNA: TGTGCTAGTGGTTTGGGGACAGTCAATCAGCCCCAGCATTTT. It yields the protein CASGLGTVNQPQHF.

The CDR3 sequence: CASSAGTGEAGELFF. CDR3 DNA: TGTGCCAGCAGTGCAGGGACAGGGGAGGCCGGGGAGCTGTTTTTT. J is TRBJ2-2 and V is TRBV6-4; 10 bases line up with TRBD1. This CDR3 is built from 15 residues. The V gene's germline CDR1 is MRHNA and CDR2 SNTAGT. The V and J ends lost 4 bases and 6 bases, in that order; junction bases with no gene match: 5.

The J gene is TRBJ1-2, the V gene TRBV27; D is uncertain. The CDR3 length is 13 residues. Germline values: CDR1 MNHEY, CDR2 SMNVEV (reference sequence). The V gene lost 5 bases and the J gene lost 4 bases, with 11 bases spanning the gap. The CDR3 spells CASSHSQVYGYTF. For the CDR3, the DNA is TGTGCCAGCAGTCACAGTCAAGTCTATGGCTACACCTTC.

The CDR3 region has the DNA TGTGCCAGTAGTCCATCTCCAGGATCCCAAGAGACCCAGTACTTC. Amino acid sequence: CASSPSPGSQETQYF. V usage is TRBV19 and J usage is TRBJ2-5; D uncertain. V gave up 5 bases and J gave up 1 base, with 14 bases separating them. Germline V gives CDR1 LNHDA, CDR2 SQIVND (reference sequence). The CDR3 spans 15 residues.

This clone was seen only a few times. The chain employs TRBV4-1 and TRBJ1-5, with a possible D match to TRBD1 (6 bases). The CDR3 is 16 residues long. The germline V and J ends were trimmed by 0 bases and 2 bases, with 11 bases remaining between them. CDR1 MGHRA and CDR2 YSYEKL come from the germline V gene. The CDR3 sequence: CASSQDPGGGNQPQHF. Here the CDR3 DNA reads TGCGCCAGCAGCCAAGACCCGGGGGGCGGCAATCAGCCCCAGCATTTT.

This clone has just a few counts. One junction end does not reproduce the germline sequence, and a read error may be involved. V usage is TRBV7-7 and J usage is TRBJ2-5, with D tentatively TRBD2 (5 bases). The CDR3 sequence is 15 residues long. The germline gives CDR1 SSHAT, CDR2 FNYEAQ (reference sequence). CDR3 sequence reads: CASSLTSGFQETQYF. As DNA, the CDR3 is TGTGCTAGCAGCTTAACCTCGGGGTTTCAAGAGACCCAGTACTTC.

The chain combines TRBV7-9 with TRBJ1-2; possibly TRBD1 for D (5 bases). CDR3 length: 12 amino acids. From germline, CDR1 is SEHNR and CDR2 FQNEAQ (reference sequence). V lost 3 bases and J lost 4, with 6 bases in between. CDR3 protein: CASSFDSYGYTF. CDR3 sequence (DNA): TGTGCCAGCAGCTTCGACAGCTATGGCTACACCTTC.

The chain is built from TRBV10-2 and TRBJ1-3; no clear D. This CDR3 contains 19 residues. The V gene lost 2 bases and the J gene lost 0 bases, with 20 bases spanning the gap. Germline V gene data show CDR1 as WSHSY and CDR2 as SAAADI. The CDR3 region has the DNA TGCGCCAGCAGTGAGAGGTCAGGAAATGTACTTTCCTCTGGAAACACCATATATTTT. This translates into CASSERSGNVLSSGNTIYF.

This clone was picked up one time. The chain employs TRBV25-1 and TRBJ2-3; the match to TRBD1 covers 9 bases. Germline trimming cut 3 bases from V and 4 bases from J; bases unmatched to any gene: 5. CDR1 is MGHDK, CDR2 SYGVNS, per germline. This CDR3 contains 15 residues. CDR3 coding DNA: TGTGCCAGCAGTGACACAGGGGGCATGGCAGATACGCAGTATTTT. It yields the protein CASSDTGGMADTQYF.

This chain joins TRBV5-1 and TRBJ2-1; 8 positions agree with TRBD2. Germline CDR1 and CDR2: SGHRS and YFSETQ. This CDR3 has 15 amino acids. V shed 5 bases and J 4 bases; nucleotides not matched to a gene: 8. CDR3 nucleotides: TGCGCCAGCAGTGAGAGCGGGGGACTTTACAATGAGCAGTTCTTC. Its translation is CASSESGGLYNEQFF.

V gene TRBV5-4 combines with J gene TRBJ1-1, with a tentative D call TRBD1 (5 bases). The CDR3 spans 14 residues. Germline lookup yields CDR1 SGHNT and CDR2 YYREEE (reference sequence). Trimming shortened V by 8 bases and J by 2 bases, and 16 bases separated the two germline ends. The CDR3 DNA reads as TGTGCCAGTACCTCGTCAGGGCCCAACACTGAAGCTTTCTTT. It translates to CASTSSGPNTEAFF.

The chain carries TRBV7-9 and TRBJ2-1; D possibly corresponds to TRBD2 (6 bases). Germline CDR1 and CDR2: SEHNR and FQNEAQ (reference sequence). Trimming removed 0 bases at V and 0 bases at J, with 12 bases between. This CDR3 contains 17 residues. Here the CDR3 DNA reads TGTGCCAGCAGCTTAGCGGGACTTACAAGCTCCTACAATGAGCAGTTCTTC. It specifies CASSLAGLTSSYNEQFF. The full variable domain, its missing parts supplied by reference TRBV7-9 and TRBJ2-1, is DTGVSQNPRHKITKRGQNVTFRCDPISEHNRLYWYRQTLGQGPEFLTYFQNEAQLEKSRLLSDRFSAERPKGSFSTLEIQRTEQGDSAMYLCASSLAGLTSSYNEQFFGPGTRLTVL.

The chain combines TRBV7-9 with TRBJ1-1, with a weak D call TRBD1 (5 bases). CDR3 size: 14 residues. Germline V gene sequence: CDR1 SEHNR, CDR2 FQNEAQ (reference sequence). The V end lost 3 bases, the J end lost 5 bases, and 13 bases lay between the germline ends. CDR3 in amino acids: CASSFNSGGTEAFF. The CDR3, as DNA: TGTGCCAGCAGCTTTAACTCTGGGGGGACTGAAGCTTTCTTT. Supplemented by reference TRBV7-9 and TRBJ1-1, the full variable domain reads DTGVSQNPRHKITKRGQNVTFRCDPISEHNRLYWYRQTLGQGPEFLTYFQNEAQLEKSRLLSDRFSAERPKGSFSTLEIQRTEQGDSAMYLCASSFNSGGTEAFFGQGTRLTVV.